This TCR beta chain was documented in a study of OX40 agonist ivuxolimab in advanced cancers. V lost 4 bases, J lost 8 bases, and 8 bases lay in between. The CDR3 contains 12 residues. The germline CDR1 and CDR2 sequences are SGHAT and FQNNGV. Using immunoSEQ multiplex PCR, the repertoire was profiled, and TCRdb retains in-frame clones only, with some absent. The sample comprises roughly 56,000 clones, 82% of which are singletons, and more than 3% rests with the top ten. Sequencing was performed on CD4+ or CD8+ T cells sorted from blood, taken in a trial of the OX40 agonist ivuxolimab. This chain joins TRBV11-2 and TRBJ1-4; D perhaps matches TRBD1 (6 bases). The clonotype originates from an adult with an advanced solid tumor such as melanoma, head and neck, liver or kidney cancer. CDR3 bases: TGTGCCAGCAGCTCAGGGGCGGAAAAACTGTTTTTT. Amino acid sequence: CASSSGAEKLFF. The full variable domain, its missing parts supplied by reference TRBV11-2 and TRBJ1-4, is EAGVAQSPRYKIIEKRQSVAFWCNPISGHATLYWYQQILGQGPKLLIQFQNNGVVDDSQLPKDRFSAERLKGVDSTLKIQPAKLEDSAVYLCASSSGAEKLFFGSGTQLSVL.